This T cell receptor (beta chain) emerged from a study of post-analysis software for immune sequencing data. On the study more broadly: Relapsing-remitting, secondary progressive and progressive-relapsing forms of multiple sclerosis all featured among disease courses. Study conclusions and caveats: About 5 TRBV segments were more frequent in patients than controls; TRBV5-6, TRBV5-1 and TRBV20-1 belonged to this group. By F measure, strong co-clustering occurred among samples prepared in the same batch.

The ends lost 4 bases at V and 0 bases at J; junction bases unmatched: 10. The CDR3 runs to 17 residues. Germline CDR1 reads MNHEY; CDR2 reads SVGAGI. Libraries were made from TCR beta cDNA, and they carried unique molecular identifiers. T cells numbering 1 to 10 million yielded cDNA molecules that totaled about 500,000. TCRdb called the PCR reads again in MiXCR, with one record for every CDR3 protein. The sample lists approximately 350,000 distinct CDR3 sequences; 30% to 45% were seen once. On this clonotype: The antigen is not known.

The chain uses TRBV6-5 and TRBJ2-7, with 9 bases fitting TRBD1. Sequenced material: blood. This clonotype originated in a girl under 18 with multiple sclerosis. The CDR3 region is CASSSNSGQGLSYEQYF. CDR3 bases: TGTGCCAGCAGTTCCAACTCGGGACAGGGCCTCTCCTACGAGCAGTACTTC.